This is a list of T cell receptor beta chains from one sample in a study of T cell responses to AZD1222 COVID-19 vaccine. TCRdb's table, derived via immunoSEQ multiplex PCR, lists solely in-frame clones and lacks some. The table shows 120,000 to 150,000 clones, with 75% to 95% occurring only once. The source material was peripheral blood, sampled on day 0 of MenACWY control vaccination. These receptors came from an adult in good health. CDR3s include the opening cysteine and the closing phenylalanine or tryptophan. A D gene is named only where the DNA matches it firmly. Expanded clones get a size class; other rows say once, few or many, or leave the size out.

v_gene,j_gene,abundance,d_gene,CDR3nt,CDR3aa
TRBV11-2,TRBJ1-4,NA,NA,TGTGCCAGCAGCTTAGATGGACAGCCTAATGAAAAACTGTTTTTT,CASSLDGQPNEKLFF
TRBV5-1,TRBJ2-7,NA,NA,TGCGCCAGCAGCTCGCTTTCGGGCAGCAGCTCCTACGAGCAGTACTTC,CASSSLSGSSSYEQYF
TRBV4-2,TRBJ1-5,NA,NA,TGTGCCAGCAGCCAAGATAGAACAGGCAATCAGCCCCAGCATTTT,CASSQDRTGNQPQHF
TRBV6-5,TRBJ1-1,few,NA,TGTGCCAGCAGTTTACTTGGACCGAACACTGAAGCTTTCTTT,CASSLLGPNTEAFF
TRBV12-5,TRBJ1-2,NA,TRBD1,TGTGCTAGTGGTTGGACAGGGAGCAACTATGGCTACACCTTC,CASGWTGSNYGYTF
TRBV24-1,TRBJ2-3,NA,NA,TGTGCCACCAGTAGGGGGGCAACAGATACGCAGTATTTT,CATSRGATDTQYF
TRBV30,TRBJ2-5,NA,NA,TGTGCCTGGAGCTTTGCCTCCGCCGAGACCCAGTACTTC,CAWSFASAETQYF
TRBV5-6,TRBJ2-7,NA,TRBD1,TGTGCCAGCAGCTCACCCGGGACAGGGGGCGCCTACTACGAGCAGTACTTC,CASSSPGTGGAYYEQYF
TRBV3-1/TRBV3-2,TRBJ2-1,NA,NA,TGTGCCAGCAGCCCCGACAGATACAATGAGCAGTTCTTC,CASSPDRYNEQFF
TRBV5-5,TRBJ1-1,NA,NA,TGTGCCAGCAGCTTTTATTTCAACACTGAAGCTTTCTTT,CASSFYFNTEAFF
TRBV4-1,TRBJ2-6,few,NA,TGCGCCAGCAGCCGCCAATTCCCGGGACTCAGTGCTGGGGCCAACGTCCTGACTTTC,CASSRQFPGLSAGANVLTF
TRBV9,TRBJ1-2,NA,NA,TGTGCCAGCAGCGTAGAGGTGAGGACACCCGCCCTCACCTTC,CASSVEVRTPALTF
TRBV19,TRBJ2-2,NA,NA,TGTGCCAGTAGTATAGTTAGGAACACCGGGGAGCTGTTTTTT,CASSIVRNTGELFF
TRBV7-2,TRBJ2-5,NA,NA,TGTGCCAGCAGCCCGCTTCGTGAGACCCAGTACTTC,CASSPLRETQYF
TRBV12-3/TRBV12-4,TRBJ1-5,NA,NA,TGTGCCAGCTCGCGGGGTGGCAATCAGCCCCAGCATTTT,CASSRGGNQPQHF
TRBV25-1,TRBJ2-1,NA,TRBD2,TGTGCCAGCAGTGCCCCTAGCGGGGGGTCGAGCTCCTACAATGAGCAGTTCTTC,CASSAPSGGSSSYNEQFF
TRBV6-5,TRBJ2-2,NA,NA,TGTGCCAGCTTCACAGTAGGCAGGAACACCGGGGAGCTGTTTTTT,CASFTVGRNTGELFF
TRBV10-3,TRBJ2-1,NA,NA,TGTGCCATCAGTGAATACAATGAGCAGTTCTTC,CAISEYNEQFF
TRBV19,TRBJ1-1,NA,NA,TGTGCCAGTAAAGGGACAGAAGCTTTCTTT,CASKGTEAFF
TRBV15,TRBJ1-2,once,NA,TGTGCCACCAGCAGAGTTGGTTCCGGGGGTAATGGCTACACCTTC,CATSRVGSGGNGYTF
TRBV6-5,TRBJ1-6,once,NA,TGTGCCAGCAGATCTAGCTCCTATAATTCACCCCTCCACTTT,CASRSSSYNSPLHF
TRBV3-1/TRBV3-2,TRBJ1-4,NA,NA,TGTGCCAGCAGCCAACAACGGATAAGTGAAAAACTGTTTTTT,CASSQQRISEKLFF
TRBV10-1,TRBJ2-1,NA,TRBD2,TGCGCCAGCAGTGAGGATACTAGCGGTTCCTACAATGAGCAGTTCTTC,CASSEDTSGSYNEQFF
TRBV28,TRBJ2-4,NA,NA,TGTGCCAGCAAGTCGGGGGGACAGAAAAACATTCAGTACTTC,CASKSGGQKNIQYF
TRBV12-3/TRBV12-4,TRBJ1-3,NA,NA,TGTGCCAGCAGTTCGGCGAGGAACACCATATATTTT,CASSSARNTIYF
TRBV21-1,TRBJ2-1,NA,NA,TGTGCCAGCAGCAAAGGAAAGCGGTCAGGTAACAATGAGCAGTTCTTC,CASSKGKRSGNNEQFF
TRBV5-5,TRBJ1-3,NA,NA,TGTGCCAGCAGCTTGGAGGGACACTCCCTGAACACCATATATTTT,CASSLEGHSLNTIYF
TRBV9,TRBJ2-3,NA,NA,TGTGCCAGCAGCGTAGTTGGGGGTAGCACAGATACGCAGTATTTT,CASSVVGGSTDTQYF
TRBV3-1/TRBV3-2,TRBJ1-3,NA,NA,TGTGCCAGCAGCCAAGGGCCCTCTGGAAACACCATATATTTT,CASSQGPSGNTIYF
TRBV6-5,TRBJ1-1,NA,NA,TGTGCCAGCAGTAGTGCGGGAGGAGGAACTGAAGCTTTCTTT,CASSSAGGGTEAFF
TRBV9,TRBJ1-3,NA,NA,TGTGCCAGCAGCCCCCGACAGGACTCTGGAAACACCATATATTTT,CASSPRQDSGNTIYF
TRBV5-4,TRBJ1-6,NA,NA,TGTGCCAGCAGCCTAGGCCATGATAATTCACCCCTCCACTTT,CASSLGHDNSPLHF
TRBV6-5,TRBJ2-4,NA,NA,TGTGCCAGCAGTAGCCCCGGACTAACTATTCAGTACTTC,CASSSPGLTIQYF
TRBV5-4,TRBJ2-7,NA,TRBD2,TGTGCCAGCAGCTTGGAGGCGGGAGGGCCGGGGGAGCAGTACTTC,CASSLEAGGPGEQYF
TRBV28,TRBJ2-1,NA,TRBD2,TGTGCCAGCAGTTCGCCGGGACTAGCGACCAATGAGCAGTTCTTC,CASSSPGLATNEQFF
TRBV4-2,TRBJ2-3,NA,NA,TGTGCCAGCAGCCAGAGTGGGGATACGCAGTATTTT,CASSQSGDTQYF
TRBV28,TRBJ1-5,NA,NA,TGTGCCAGCAGTTTAACCGGGGCTAGCAATCAGCCCCAGCATTTT,CASSLTGASNQPQHF
TRBV7-9,TRBJ2-1,NA,NA,TGTGCCAGCAGCTTAGGGGCCGGTAATGAGCAGTTCTTC,CASSLGAGNEQFF
TRBV30,TRBJ2-7,NA,TRBD2,TGTGCCTGGAGTGTACGGCCTAGCGGGAGGGCCGAGCAGTACTTC,CAWSVRPSGRAEQYF
TRBV18,TRBJ1-1,NA,TRBD1,TGTGCCAGCTCACCCGGGACTCAGGGGGGCCCTGAAGCTTTCTTT,CASSPGTQGGPEAFF
TRBV7-9,TRBJ2-3,NA,NA,TGTGCCAGCAGCCCAAGTATAGACTCAGATACGCAGTATTTT,CASSPSIDSDTQYF
TRBV4-1,TRBJ2-1,NA,TRBD2,TGCGCCAGCAGCCAAGATCAGCGGGAGGGTTACAATGAGCAGTTCTTC,CASSQDQREGYNEQFF
TRBV5-4,TRBJ2-7,NA,TRBD2,TGTGCCAGCAGCCCGGACGGGGGGGCTAGCTCCTACGAGCAGTACTTC,CASSPDGGASSYEQYF
TRBV4-1,TRBJ2-7,NA,TRBD2,TGCGCCAGCAGCCAAGAGGGGCTAGCGGTAAACGAGCAGTACTTC,CASSQEGLAVNEQYF
TRBV7-9,TRBJ1-4,NA,TRBD1,TGTGCCAGCAGGGGACAGGCTAATGAAAAACTGTTTTTT,CASRGQANEKLFF
TRBV5-1,TRBJ2-3,NA,TRBD2,TGCGCCAGCAGCTCCCGGGGACTAGCTGTCACAGATACGCAGTATTTT,CASSSRGLAVTDTQYF
TRBV5-1,TRBJ1-4,NA,NA,TGCGCCAGCCTCGCCGACCGAACTAATGAAAAACTGTTTTTT,CASLADRTNEKLFF
TRBV21-1,TRBJ2-1,NA,NA,TGTGCCAGCAGCAATAGTGGGAGGAAGTCCTACAATGAGCAGTTCTTC,CASSNSGRKSYNEQFF